Described below is a single T cell receptor (beta chain) sequence and its context. Germline CDR1 and CDR2: SGHRS and YFSETQ. The CDR3 is 15 residues long. V was shortened by 4 bases and J by 6 bases, with 20 bases between the two germline ends. The data belong to a study of T cells after somatic rescue of genetic block. Assay used: immunoSEQ multiplex PCR; TCRdb lists only in-frame clones, some missing. The table lists roughly 7,000 clones, 80% to 85% of them singletons, with around a quarter in the top ten. This clonotype was sampled from a boy aged 10-17 years. The sequencing input was peripheral blood mononuclear cells (PBMCs). J is TRBJ2-7 and V is TRBV5-1; D might be TRBD2 (6 bases). The CDR3 DNA reads as TGCGCCAGCAGCCCGGGGAACCGGGTCGGGGGCGAGCAGTACTTC. Its translation: CASSPGNRVGGEQYF.